This T cell receptor (beta chain) emerged from a study of radiotherapy plus CTLA-4 blockade in lung cancer. The method was immunoSEQ multiplex PCR; TCRdb's version includes in-frame clones alone and lacks a portion of them. The sample consists of 60,000 to 70,000 clones, 70% to 85% of them appearing once. The germline V gene encodes CDR1 MDHEN and CDR2 SYDVKM. The V segment lost 5 bases and the J segment 4 bases; nucleotides outside the gene matches: 12. CDR3 length: 16 residues. The source material was peripheral blood, sampled from a patient treated with radiotherapy plus ipilimumab. The chain is built from TRBV28 and TRBJ2-5; 8 bases map to TRBD1. The receptor comes from a human donor with non-small cell lung cancer who had a complete response to radiotherapy plus ipilimumab. CDR3 protein: CASSTQTGARGETQYF. The CDR3 DNA reads as TGTGCCAGCAGTACCCAGACAGGGGCGAGGGGAGAGACCCAGTACTTC.